This TCR beta chain originates from a study of radiation and T cells in renal cell carcinoma. The CDR3 totals 14 residues. Germline CDR1 SGHRS, CDR2 YFSETQ. Time point noted: blood 2 weeks post-SBRT. Specified treatment: 15 Gy SBRT to primary tumor, nephrectomy 4 weeks later. Serial blood draws occurred at baseline and 2 and 4 weeks post-SBRT. Clear cell pathology was present in this patient's renal cell carcinoma. This table comes from immunoSEQ multiplex PCR, and its TCRdb copy is limited to in-frame clones, with some not included. The sample holds 120,000 or so clones; more than 70% are singletons and the top ten take over 4.5%.

This receptor was identified in a woman aged 70-85 years with renal cell carcinoma. V is TRBV5-1 and J is TRBJ2-5, with TRBD1 matching 10 bases. With the DNA end fitting TRBJ2-7 better, the J assignment may be wrong. Sample: blood, taken from a patient whose treatment included radiotherapy and nephrectomy. The CDR3 protein is CASSFGTGVYEQYF. In nucleotides, the CDR3 is TGCGCCAGCAGCTTCGGGACAGGGGTCTACGAGCAGTACTTC.